Shown below are 30 T cell receptor beta chains from a single sample sequenced in a study of vaccination effects on CD4 cells after COVID-19. The antigens these receptors bind are not known. On roughly day 10 of culture, CD4+ T cells were separated out. The vaccine given was either BNT162b2 or mRNA-1273, in two doses. This table comes from immunoSEQ multiplex PCR, and its TCRdb copy is limited to in-frame clones, with some not included. The sample lists about 66,000 clones, around 70% occurring once. The sequencing here drew on CD4+ T cells from PBMCs cultured without peptide, taken after COVID-19 vaccination. These receptors came from a human donor who received a COVID-19 vaccine.

The chain uses TRBV5-4 and TRBJ1-6; 9 positions agree with TRBD1. Germline assignment: CDR1 SGHNT and CDR2 YYREEE (reference sequence). J was trimmed by 7 bases and V by 4 bases; bases with no gene match: 6. This CDR3 has 15 amino acids. The CDR3 region has the DNA TGTGCCAGCAGCACGACAGGGGGGAACAATTCACCCCTCCACTTT. Translating it yields CASSTTGGNNSPLHF.

The rearrangement joins TRBV5-1 to TRBJ1-1; the match to TRBD1 covers 8 bases. The junction had 3 bases not matched to a gene; V was cut back by 0 bases and J by 2 bases. Germline CDR1 is SGHRS and CDR2 is YFSETQ. The CDR3 runs 15 residues. This chain's CDR3 is CASSLVGTGNTEAFF. The CDR3 nucleotides read TGCGCCAGCAGCTTGGTCGGGACAGGAAACACTGAAGCTTTCTTT.

The chain uses TRBV5-1 and TRBJ2-3; TRBD2 agrees at 9 bases. Germline CDR1 reads SGHRS; CDR2 reads YFSETQ. V was clipped by 0 bases and J by 4 bases; unmatched bases: 6. CDR3 size: 16 residues. Written as DNA, the CDR3 is TGCGCCAGCAGCTTGGCGCCTAGCGGGGATGCAGATACGCAGTATTTT. Encoded protein: CASSLAPSGDADTQYF.

The chain uses TRBV6-1 and TRBJ1-3; D is unresolved. In germline, CDR1 is MNHNS, CDR2 SASEGT. The CDR3 length is 13 residues. Trimming left V 2 bases short and J 4 bases short, with 6 bases between. The CDR3 bases are TGTGCCAGCAGTGAATTCAGGGGAAACACCATATATTTT. Protein product: CASSEFRGNTIYF.

This sequence joins TRBV4-2 and TRBJ2-2; TRBD1 might be the D (6 bases). Looked up from germline, CDR1 is LGHNA and CDR2 is YNFKEQ. V was pared by 6 bases and J by 8 bases, with 19 bases between. The CDR3 contains 15 residues. CDR3 in DNA: TGTGCCAGCAGTCACCTAGGGACAATGAAGGGGGAGCTGTTTTTT. Translation gives CASSHLGTMKGELFF.

This chain links TRBV5-6 with TRBJ2-7, with 9 bases matching TRBD2. CDR1 SGHDT and CDR2 YYEEEE come from the germline V gene. V lost 2 bases and J lost 0; bases outside the gene matches: 3. This CDR3 has 15 residues. Written as DNA, the CDR3 is TGTGCCAGCAGCTTCCCAGCGGGGGGCTCCTACGAGCAGTACGTC. This translates into CASSFPAGGSYEQYV.

DNA for the CDR3: TGCGCCAGCAGCCCCCAAATCATGGGGACAGGTCGTTTAGGGAGCCAAGAGACCCAGTACTTC. Translated, it gives CASSPQIMGTGRLGSQETQYF. This sequence joins TRBV4-1 and TRBJ2-5; 8 bases align to TRBD1. CDR1 and CDR2 from the germline V gene are MGHRA and YSYEKL. CDR3 size: 21 residues. The ends lost 4 bases at V and 1 base at J; junction bases unmatched: 23.

The rearrangement joins TRBV2 to TRBJ1-1, with a weak D call TRBD1 (6 bases). This CDR3 is 14 amino acids long. Per germline, CDR1 SNHLY and CDR2 FYNNEI. V lost 6 bases and J 2 bases, leaving 13 bases between the germline ends. CDR3: CASSGGQLNTEAFF. The CDR3 nucleotides are TGTGCCAGCAGCGGGGGACAACTAAACACTGAAGCTTTCTTT.

The chain couples TRBV19 to TRBJ2-1; 7 bases match TRBD2. The CDR3 contains 11 residues. Germline values: CDR1 LNHDA, CDR2 SQIVND (reference sequence). After removal of 5 bases from V and 10 bases from J, the junction contained 2 bases not matched to a gene. The CDR3 DNA reads as TGTGCCAGTAGTCAAGCGGGGGAGCAGTTCTTC. Translated: CASSQAGEQFF.

The chain recombines TRBV19 with TRBJ1-5; D call uncertain. Trimming removed 1 base at V and 0 bases at J, with 16 bases between. The CDR3 is made up of 18 amino acids. Germline V CDR1 and CDR2: LNHDA, SQIVND (reference sequence). The CDR3 nucleotides read TGTGCCAGTAGTATAGGCCTTTACGAAGGTGGTAGCAATCAGCCCCAGCATTTT. This translates into CASSIGLYEGGSNQPQHF.

The chain employs TRBV7-3 and TRBJ2-3, with 16 nucleotides matching TRBD2. Germline V gene lookup returns CDR1 SGHTA and CDR2 FQGTGA. The CDR3 runs to 18 residues. V shed 5 bases and J 5 bases; nucleotides not matched to a gene: 10. The CDR3 nucleotides are TGTGCCAGCAGCCCAACCGGGACTAGCGGGGGGGCAGAAGATACGCAGTATTTT. Translation gives CASSPTGTSGGAEDTQYF.

V gene TRBV6-2 or TRBV6-3 combines with J gene TRBJ2-6; no clear D gene. The germline V and J ends were trimmed by 6 bases and 8 bases, with 8 bases remaining between them. The CDR3 covers 12 residues. Germline CDR1 and CDR2: MNHEY and SVGEGT. The CDR3 DNA follows: TGTGCCAGCAGCCAAGGGACCAACGTCCTGACTTTC. Its translation: CASSQGTNVLTF.

This clone was detected only once. The CDR3 here is CASSQAVTGARTEAFF. Written as DNA, the CDR3 is TGTGCCAGCAGCCAGGCTGTGACGGGGGCGAGGACTGAAGCTTTCTTT. This sequence joins TRBV3-1 (or the pseudogene TRBV3-2) and TRBJ1-1, with a weak D call TRBD1 (6 bases). Germline CDR1 and CDR2: LGHDT and YNNKEL (reference sequence). V lost 3 bases and J lost 5, with 19 bases in between. The CDR3 runs to 16 residues.

The gene calls are TRBV19 and TRBJ1-3; D gene uncertain. Trimming cost V 2 bases and J 4 bases, with 9 bases left between them. Germline V lookup: CDR1 LNHDA, CDR2 SQIVND (reference sequence). The CDR3 loop spans 14 amino acids. CDR3 loop: CASSILQEGNTIYF. The CDR3 nucleotides read TGTGCCAGTAGTATACTCCAGGAGGGAAACACCATATATTTT.

The rearrangement joins TRBV6-4 to TRBJ2-7; D possibly corresponds to TRBD2 (5 bases). Per the germline V gene, CDR1 is MRHNA and CDR2 is SNTAGT. This CDR3 contains 14 residues. Trimming removed 0 bases from V and 1 base from J, with 7 bases in between. The DNA of the CDR3 is TGTGCCAGCAGTGACTCCGAGGGATCCTACGAGCAGTACGTC. It is translated as CASSDSEGSYEQYV.

V and J are TRBV9 and TRBJ2-2, with a tentative D call TRBD2 (5 bases). Germline CDR1 reads SGDLS; CDR2 reads YYNGEE. The ends were cut back, 3 bases at V and 7 bases at J, with 10 bases in the middle. CDR3 length equals 13 residues. The CDR3 DNA sequence: TGTGCCAGCAGCGCCTTCCGGGACGGGGAGCTGTTTTTT. Protein sequence: CASSAFRDGELFF.

This chain joins TRBV19 and TRBJ2-3; D is undetermined. V lost 10 bases and J 0 bases, leaving 14 bases between the germline ends. Germline V gives CDR1 LNHDA, CDR2 SQIVND (reference sequence). The CDR3 sequence is 14 residues long. CDR3 sequence (DNA): TGTGCCACAAAACCCCTTTCTAGCACAGATACGCAGTATTTT. This codes for CATKPLSSTDTQYF.

The J gene is TRBJ2-5, the V gene TRBV2; 8 bases map to TRBD2. Germline CDR1 reads SNHLY; CDR2 reads FYNNEI. The V and J ends lost 8 bases and 4 bases, in that order; junction bases with no gene match: 12. This CDR3 comprises 15 residues. CDR3 sequence reads: CASAPRAAGGETQYF. The DNA of the CDR3 is TGTGCCAGCGCCCCCCGCGCCGCGGGAGGAGAGACCCAGTACTTC.

CDR3 sequence reads: CASSSPSRGREQYV. The CDR3 nucleotides read TGTGCCAGCAGTTCGCCCTCCAGGGGTCGTGAGCAGTACGTC. This chain uses TRBV28 with TRBJ2-7; D is possibly TRBD1 (6 bases). V was clipped by 4 bases and J by 7 bases, with 17 bases between them. Germline-derived CDR1 and CDR2 are MDHEN and SYDVKM. The CDR3 runs 14 residues.

The chain joins TRBV28 to TRBJ2-6; 7 nucleotides match TRBD1. The CDR3 has 18 amino acids. Trimming cost V 1 base and J 4 bases; bases outside gene matches: 10. Germline CDR1 and CDR2: MDHEN and SYDVKM. In nucleotides, the CDR3 is TGTGCCAGCAGTTTATTGAGACAGGGTCTGGGAGGGGCCAACGTCCTGACTTTC. Translated: CASSLLRQGLGGANVLTF.

This clone has only a few counts. J is TRBJ1-5 and V is TRBV5-6; the D is unclear. Germline assignment: CDR1 SGHDT and CDR2 YYEEEE. Between the trimmed V and J ends, which lost 2 bases and 4 bases, there was a span of 4 bases. This CDR3 has 12 amino acids. The CDR3 is CASSFLNQPQHF. The CDR3 nucleotides read TGTGCCAGCAGCTTCTTAAATCAGCCCCAGCATTTT.

V gene TRBV3-1 (or the pseudogene TRBV3-2) combines with J gene TRBJ2-3, with 9 bases identical to TRBD2. V lost 4 bases to trimming and J lost 1 base; unmatched junction nucleotides: 15. The CDR3 has 19 amino acids. Germline lookup yields CDR1 LGHDT and CDR2 YNNKEL (reference sequence). CDR3 coding DNA: TGTGCCAGCAGCCCATCCTTAGCGGGGGAATTGATCGGCACAGATACGCAGTATTTT. This translates into CASSPSLAGELIGTDTQYF.

The chain is built from TRBV6-6 and TRBJ1-6, with unresolved D. The CDR3 loop spans 11 amino acids. V lost 6 bases and J lost 9, with 6 bases in between. The V gene's germline CDR1 is MNHNY and CDR2 SVGAGI (reference sequence). CDR3 amino acids: CASREASPLHF. Here the CDR3 DNA reads TGTGCCAGCAGGGAGGCTTCACCCCTCCACTTT.

This clone was counted only a few times. The rearrangement links TRBV5-1 to TRBJ2-1; no reliable D call. The germline gives CDR1 SGHRS, CDR2 YFSETQ. V lost 3 bases and J 0 bases, leaving 10 bases between the germline ends. CDR3 size: 15 residues. This CDR3 is CASSSQRSSYNEQFF. CDR3 bases: TGCGCCAGCAGCTCACAGCGAAGCTCCTACAATGAGCAGTTCTTC.

The V gene is TRBV6-5, the J gene TRBJ1-3; D is uncertain. CDR1 and CDR2 (germline): MNHEY, SVGAGI. The V and J ends lost 2 bases and 2 bases respectively, with 10 bases between them. The CDR3 contains 15 residues. The CDR3 bases are TGTGCCAGCAGTTACAGCACCAACCCTGGAAACACCATATATTTT. Translated, it gives CASSYSTNPGNTIYF.

V gene TRBV18 combines with J gene TRBJ1-2, with 7 bases aligning to TRBD1. This CDR3 region has 14 residues. CDR1 KGHSH and CDR2 LQKENI come from the germline V gene. With 2 bases clipped from V and 3 bases from J, the junction kept 3 bases outside the gene matches. CDR3 in amino acids: CASSPGGGDYGYTF. The CDR3 nucleotides are TGTGCCAGCTCACCAGGAGGGGGCGACTATGGCTACACCTTC.

The chain uses TRBV5-4 and TRBJ2-7, with 10 positions matching TRBD1. The length of the CDR3 is 13 residues. Germline V gene lookup returns CDR1 SGHNT and CDR2 YYREEE (reference sequence). Trimming removed 4 bases from V and 5 bases from J; junction bases left unmatched: 3. CDR3 nucleotides: TGTGCCAGCAGCAGGGACAGGGGTGACGAGCAGTACGTC. Its protein product is CASSRDRGDEQYV.

The chain couples TRBV5-1 to TRBJ1-6; possibly TRBD1 for D (6 bases). Trimming took off 5 bases at V and 9 bases at J, with 18 bases between the two ends. The CDR3 is 15 residues long. Germline CDR1 is SGHRS and CDR2 is YFSETQ. For the CDR3, the DNA is TGCGCCAGCAGACCGGCCGGGACATATCGTTCACCCCTCCACTTT. Translation: CASRPAGTYRSPLHF.

CDR3 DNA sequence: TGTGCCAGCAGCTTGGAGGGGTTAGAGACCCAGTACTTC. Translating it yields CASSLEGLETQYF. The V and J genes are TRBV5-4 and TRBJ2-5; TRBD1 might be the D (5 bases). The CDR3 has 13 residues. V was shortened by 0 bases and J by 4 bases, with 7 bases between the two germline ends. Germline values: CDR1 SGHNT, CDR2 YYREEE (reference sequence).

This clone was seen a handful of times. The chain couples TRBV5-1 to TRBJ2-1; D uncertain. The V and J ends lost 5 bases and 5 bases respectively, with 14 bases between them. The CDR3 extends over 14 amino acids. CDR1 SGHRS and CDR2 YFSETQ come from the germline V gene. The CDR3 sequence is CASRERPNNNEQFF. The CDR3 bases are TGCGCCAGCAGGGAGCGACCAAATAACAATGAGCAGTTCTTC.